In this sample, the clone carrying this T cell receptor (beta chain) turned up once. This sample was included in a study of blood T cell repertoires in COVID-19. Background on the study: Both acute and convalescent COVID-19 samples were obtained from the United States, Italy and Spain. Nucleic acid was either cDNA or gDNA, and it came from T cells, B-cell-depleted T cells, or PBMCs.

This CDR3 contains 14 residues. Unmatched junction bases numbered 4, after V lost 0 bases and J lost 5 bases. Looked up from germline, CDR1 is SGDLS and CDR2 is YYNGEE. In the study's own analysis: Amplification of reference gene primers provided the estimated nucleated cell counts. Using immunoSEQ multiplex PCR, the repertoire was profiled, and TCRdb retains in-frame clones only, with some absent. That table furnishes V, J and clone size, whereas the DNA furnished D and trimming. The table lists 200,000 to 300,000 clones, roughly nine tenths of them singletons. The clonotype originates from a man aged 35 to 55 who had recovered from COVID-19. Sequencing used peripheral blood. V is TRBV9 and J is TRBJ2-7, with 8 bases matching TRBD2. CDR3 DNA sequence: TGTGCCAGCAGCGTAGTGGCGGGGGGTGACGAGCAGTACTTC. It codes for CASSVVAGGDEQYF.